These 17 T cell receptor beta chains share one sample of origin, sequenced in a study of cytomegalovirus exposure and HLA in healthy donors. PCR amplification relied on 60 Vbeta primers (plus 13 Jbeta primers). Libraries were prepared by immunoSEQ multiplex PCR; TCRdb keeps only in-frame clonotypes and omits some of them. This table holds about 120,000 clones, roughly 65% found once. The sequencing sample was made of PBMCs. The receptors stem from a man aged 40-55 years in good health and CMV-seropositive.

A remark on this clone: Distinct nucleotide sequences in the sample also encode this CDR3. V gene TRBV5-4 combines with J gene TRBJ1-2, with 7 bases identical to TRBD1. V gave up 3 bases and J gave up 7 bases; unmatched junction bases: 6. In germline, CDR1 is SGHNT, CDR2 YYREEE (reference sequence). The CDR3 length is 13 residues. The CDR3 loop is CASSSDRVRGYTF. The CDR3 DNA reads as TGTGCCAGCAGCTCCGACAGGGTTCGTGGCTACACCTTC.

The V gene is TRBV6-5, the J gene TRBJ2-3, with 10 bases lining up with TRBD2. Germline lookup yields CDR1 MNHEY and CDR2 SVGAGI. The CDR3 has 14 amino acids. V lost 7 bases to trimming and J lost 9 bases; unmatched junction nucleotides: 10. CDR3 region: CASKLAGVQQTQYF. The CDR3 coding sequence is TGTGCCAGCAAGCTAGCGGGAGTTCAGCAGACGCAGTATTTT.

The genes are TRBV5-1 and TRBJ2-7, with a possible D match to TRBD2 (6 bases). The ends were cut back, 0 bases at V and 6 bases at J, with 19 bases in the middle. CDR1 is SGHRS and CDR2 is YFSETQ in the germline V gene. This CDR3 is built from 16 residues. CDR3 in amino acids: CASSLAAGTNPREQYF. The CDR3 region has the DNA TGCGCCAGCAGCTTGGCGGCGGGAACTAATCCTCGCGAGCAGTACTTC.

The rearrangement joins TRBV6-1 to TRBJ2-2, with a possible D match to TRBD1 (6 bases). The germline V and J ends were trimmed by 7 bases and 8 bases, with 14 bases remaining between them. CDR3 length: 13 residues. Germline V gene lookup returns CDR1 MNHNS and CDR2 SASEGT. The CDR3 here is CASKPAGVGELFF. The CDR3 bases are TGTGCCAGCAAACCAGCAGGGGTAGGGGAGCTGTTTTTT.

J is TRBJ2-2 and V is TRBV25-1; TRBD2 is a possible D gene (6 bases). CDR1 and CDR2 from the germline V gene are MGHDK and SYGVNS. The CDR3 loop spans 14 amino acids. The V gene lost 2 bases and the J gene lost 8 bases, with 12 bases spanning the gap. This CDR3 reads CASSETLASGELFF. For the CDR3, the DNA is TGTGCCAGCAGTGAAACACTAGCTTCTGGGGAGCTGTTTTTT.

The rearrangement joins TRBV2 to TRBJ1-1; perhaps TRBD1 as D (6 bases). Germline lookup yields CDR1 SNHLY and CDR2 FYNNEI. CDR3 length equals 12 residues. With 7 bases removed from V and 11 bases from J, the gap between germline ends came to 17 bases. The CDR3 reads CASTLHRERAFF. In nucleotides, the CDR3 is TGTGCCAGCACCCTACACAGGGAGAGGGCTTTCTTT.

The chain employs TRBV5-1 and TRBJ1-6, with TRBD1 as a possible D gene (5 bases). The CDR3 is 15 amino acids. The V gene's germline CDR1 is SGHRS and CDR2 YFSETQ. V dropped 6 bases and J dropped 0 bases, with 10 bases sitting between them. CDR3 loop: CASNQGSSYNSPLHF. The CDR3 DNA is TGCGCCAGCAATCAGGGAAGCTCCTATAATTCACCCCTCCACTTT.

V and J are TRBV7-9 and TRBJ2-3; D not certain. The CDR3 extends over 13 amino acids. The V gene lost 1 base and the J gene lost 5 bases, with 7 bases spanning the gap. CDR1 is SEHNR and CDR2 is FQNEAQ in the germline V gene (reference sequence). CDR3 sequence reads: CASSLGSQDTQYF. DNA of the CDR3: TGTGCCAGCAGCTTAGGTTCCCAAGATACGCAGTATTTT.

This sequence joins TRBV19 and TRBJ1-5; D possibly corresponds to TRBD1 (5 bases). CDR1 is LNHDA, CDR2 SQIVND, per germline (reference sequence). Trimming took off 8 bases at V and 5 bases at J, with 16 bases between the two ends. This CDR3 has 14 amino acids. The CDR3 nucleotides read TGTGCCAGTTGTCCTTGGGGCTCTGATCAGCCCCAGCATTTT. Protein product: CASCPWGSDQPQHF.

V usage is TRBV19 and J usage is TRBJ1-5; D ambiguous. V dropped 0 bases and J dropped 11 bases, with 8 bases sitting between them. Germline values: CDR1 LNHDA, CDR2 SQIVND (reference sequence). CDR3 length equals 12 residues. The CDR3 reads CASSIEQRTQHF. CDR3 bases: TGTGCCAGTAGTATAGAACAGCGGACCCAGCATTTT.

The gene calls are TRBV7-2 and TRBJ2-1; perhaps TRBD2 as D (5 bases). The CDR3 contains 15 residues. The V end was cut by 1 base, the J end by 4 bases, with 11 bases between. In germline, CDR1 is SGHTA, CDR2 FQGNSA. The CDR3 sequence: CASSLVLGHYNEQFF. The DNA of the CDR3 is TGTGCCAGCAGCTTAGTACTAGGCCATTACAATGAGCAGTTCTTC.

The CDR3 here is CASSLSGYSNQPQHF. CDR3 sequence (DNA): TGTGCCAGCAGTTTATCAGGGTATAGCAATCAGCCCCAGCATTTT. This chain links TRBV28 with TRBJ1-5, with TRBD1 as a possible D gene (5 bases). The germline V gene encodes CDR1 MDHEN and CDR2 SYDVKM. Trimming left V 1 base short and J 0 bases short, with 7 bases between. The CDR3 is 15 amino acids.

This clone was detected once. The V call is TRBV4-1, the J call TRBJ1-2; possible D gene TRBD1, 5 bases. Germline lookup yields CDR1 MGHRA and CDR2 YSYEKL. The CDR3 is made up of 15 amino acids. The V gene lost 2 bases and the J gene lost 3 bases, with 13 bases spanning the gap. CDR3 in DNA: TGCGCCAGCAGCCAAACACAGGAGAGTTACTATGGCTACACCTTC. It codes for CASSQTQESYYGYTF.

The table lists this clone with a few counts. V gene TRBV10-1 combines with J gene TRBJ1-2; no clear D. V dropped 2 bases and J dropped 4 bases, with 8 bases sitting between them. The CDR3 is 13 residues long. Germline lookup yields CDR1 WNHNN and CDR2 SYGVQD (reference sequence). In DNA, the CDR3 is TGCGCCAGCAGTGAGGCCAGTCCCTATGGCTACACCTTC. This translates into CASSEASPYGYTF.

The chain recombines TRBV10-3 with TRBJ2-7; 7 nucleotides agree with TRBD1. Germline CDR1 reads ENHRY; CDR2 reads SYGVKD. V dropped 6 bases and J dropped 3; count of bases not matched to a gene: 8. The CDR3 runs 14 residues. CDR3 sequence (DNA): TGTGCCATCAGCAGAACAGGGGAAAACTACGAGCAGTACTTC. Its translation is CAISRTGENYEQYF.

The chain employs TRBV9 and TRBJ2-5; possibly TRBD2 for D (6 bases). The germline CDR1 and CDR2 sequences are SGDLS and YYNGEE. Trimming pared 4 bases from V and 1 base from J, leaving 11 bases between. This CDR3 spans 14 amino acids. This chain's CDR3 is CASSHLGGQETQYF. CDR3 coding DNA: TGTGCCAGCAGCCACCTCGGGGGCCAAGAGACCCAGTACTTC.

The chain employs TRBV2 and TRBJ2-3; 16 positions match TRBD2. Germline V gives CDR1 SNHLY, CDR2 FYNNEI. Germline trimming cut 7 bases from V and 8 bases from J; bases unmatched to any gene: 6. The length of the CDR3 is 15 residues. CDR3 residues: CASTGTSGGAGTQYF. CDR3 bases: TGTGCCAGCACCGGGACTAGCGGGGGGGCCGGTACGCAGTATTTT.